Listed below are T cell receptor beta chains from one sample, sequenced in a study of blood T cell repertoires in COVID-19. The assay was immunoSEQ multiplex PCR, and TCRdb's table has in-frame clones only and misses some. The table lists roughly 150,000 clones, about 86% of them singletons. The sample comprised PBMCs or T cells enriched from blood (not recorded which). The receptors shown here come from a man aged 45-60 years who had recovered from COVID-19. The CDR3 runs from the conserved cysteine through the conserved F or W. Each record gives: D gene, J gene, clone size, V gene, CDR3 protein, CDR3 DNA. D genes are given only for firm matches. Expanded clones get a size class; other rows say once, few or many, or leave the size out.

d_call: -
j_call: TRBJ2-5
clone_size: -
v_call: TRBV7-9
cdr3_aa: CASSLGGREQETQYF
cdr3_nt: TGTGCCAGCAGCTTAGGGGGGCGAGAGCAAGAGACCCAGTACTTC

d_call: -
j_call: TRBJ2-2
clone_size: few
v_call: TRBV11-1
cdr3_aa: CASSPGLGVNTGELFF
cdr3_nt: TGTGCCAGCAGCCCCGGGTTAGGGGTCAACACCGGGGAGCTGTTTTTT

d_call: -
j_call: TRBJ1-2
clone_size: few
v_call: TRBV29-1
cdr3_aa: CSASEGTNYGYTF
cdr3_nt: TGCAGCGCCTCAGAGGGAACGAACTATGGCTACACCTTC

d_call: -
j_call: TRBJ1-5
clone_size: few
v_call: TRBV21-1
cdr3_aa: CASSKGKGGRDPYKCSNQPQHF
cdr3_nt: -

d_call: -
j_call: TRBJ2-7
clone_size: -
v_call: TRBV11-1
cdr3_aa: CASSLVPDTSYEQYF
cdr3_nt: TGTGCCAGCAGCTTAGTTCCGGACACAAGCTACGAGCAGTACTTC

d_call: -
j_call: TRBJ1-4
clone_size: -
v_call: TRBV29-1
cdr3_aa: CSVCSGWRCEKLFF
cdr3_nt: TGCAGCGTATGTTCCGGGTGGCGGTGTGAAAAACTGTTTTTT

d_call: -
j_call: TRBJ1-2
clone_size: -
v_call: TRBV7-6
cdr3_aa: CASSLAPRGDGYTF
cdr3_nt: TGTGCCAGCAGCTTAGCGCCCAGGGGTGATGGCTACACCTTC

d_call: -
j_call: TRBJ1-4
clone_size: -
v_call: TRBV15
cdr3_aa: CATSPRTAEKLFF
cdr3_nt: TGTGCCACCAGCCCCCGGACAGCCGAAAAACTGTTTTTT

d_call: TRBD1
j_call: TRBJ1-5
clone_size: -
v_call: TRBV2
cdr3_aa: CASRPDRGLGQPQHF
cdr3_nt: TGTGCCAGCAGACCGGACAGGGGGCTCGGGCAGCCCCAGCATTTT

d_call: TRBD2
j_call: TRBJ2-1
clone_size: -
v_call: TRBV7-2
cdr3_aa: CASSLDLAGSNEQFF
cdr3_nt: TGTGCCAGCAGCTTAGACCTAGCGGGGTCTAATGAGCAGTTCTTC

d_call: -
j_call: TRBJ2-3
clone_size: once
v_call: TRBV10-3
cdr3_aa: CAISDPSSSSTSQYF
cdr3_nt: TGTGCCATCAGTGACCCCTCGTCTAGTTCGACCTCGCAGTATTTT

d_call: TRBD1
j_call: TRBJ1-3
clone_size: few
v_call: TRBV30
cdr3_aa: CAWSVQGGRNTIYF
cdr3_nt: TGTGCCTGGAGTGTACAGGGGGGCAGAAACACCATATATTTT

d_call: TRBD1
j_call: TRBJ1-6
clone_size: few
v_call: TRBV12-5
cdr3_aa: CASGLGPLTGLNSPLHF
cdr3_nt: TGTGCTAGTGGTTTGGGACCTTTGACAGGGCTTAATTCACCCCTCCACTTT

d_call: TRBD1
j_call: TRBJ2-7
clone_size: -
v_call: TRBV6-5
cdr3_aa: CASSRGQGAMYEQYF
cdr3_nt: TGTGCCAGCAGTCGCGGACAGGGGGCGATGTACGAGCAGTACTTC

d_call: -
j_call: TRBJ2-2
clone_size: -
v_call: TRBV9
cdr3_aa: CASSVVANTGELFF
cdr3_nt: TGTGCCAGCAGCGTAGTAGCGAACACCGGGGAGCTGTTTTTT

d_call: -
j_call: TRBJ2-2
clone_size: -
v_call: TRBV7-7
cdr3_aa: CASSLGTGLGTGELFF
cdr3_nt: TGTGCCAGCAGCTTAGGAACAGGGCTGGGGACCGGGGAGCTGTTTTTT

d_call: TRBD1
j_call: TRBJ1-4
clone_size: -
v_call: TRBV5-1
cdr3_aa: CASSLEGDRNEKLFF
cdr3_nt: TGCGCCAGCAGCTTGGAGGGGGACAGGAATGAAAAACTGTTTTTT

d_call: -
j_call: TRBJ1-1
clone_size: -
v_call: TRBV5-1
cdr3_aa: CASSLGQGSSEAFF
cdr3_nt: TGCGCCAGCAGCTTGGGGCAGGGGTCTTCTGAAGCTTTCTTT

d_call: TRBD1
j_call: TRBJ1-4
clone_size: -
v_call: TRBV6-5
cdr3_aa: CASSHRAGGGEKLFF
cdr3_nt: TGTGCCAGCAGCCACCGCGCAGGGGGCGGTGAAAAACTGTTTTTT

d_call: TRBD1
j_call: TRBJ1-6
clone_size: -
v_call: TRBV7-8
cdr3_aa: CASRGTGVSPLHF
cdr3_nt: TGTGCCAGCCGCGGGACAGGGGTGTCACCCCTCCACTTT